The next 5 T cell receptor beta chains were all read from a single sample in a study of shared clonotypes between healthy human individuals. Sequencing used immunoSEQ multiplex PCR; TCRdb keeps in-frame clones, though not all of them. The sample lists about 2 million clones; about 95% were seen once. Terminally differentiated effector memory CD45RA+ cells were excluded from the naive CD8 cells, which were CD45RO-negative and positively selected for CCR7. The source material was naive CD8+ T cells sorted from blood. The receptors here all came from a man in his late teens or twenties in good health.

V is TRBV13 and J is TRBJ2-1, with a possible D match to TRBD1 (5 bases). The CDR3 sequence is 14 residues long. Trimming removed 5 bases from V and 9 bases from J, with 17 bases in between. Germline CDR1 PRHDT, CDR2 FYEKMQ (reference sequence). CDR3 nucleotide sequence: TGTGCCAGCAGCCGTCAGGGTAAGGGCACTGAGCAGTTCTTC. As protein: CASSRQGKGTEQFF.

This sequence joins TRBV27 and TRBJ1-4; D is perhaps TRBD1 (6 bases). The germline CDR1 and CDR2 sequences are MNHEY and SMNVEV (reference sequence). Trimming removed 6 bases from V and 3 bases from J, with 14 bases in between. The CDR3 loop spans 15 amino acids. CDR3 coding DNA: TGTGCCAGCAGAAGGGGGGTCGGAGCTAATGAAAAACTGTTTTTT. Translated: CASRRGVGANEKLFF.

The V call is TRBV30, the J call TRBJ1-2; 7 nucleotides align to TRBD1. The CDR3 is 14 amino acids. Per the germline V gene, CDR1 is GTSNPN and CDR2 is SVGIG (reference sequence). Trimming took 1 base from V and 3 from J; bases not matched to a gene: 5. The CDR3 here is CAWSAQGVDYGYTF. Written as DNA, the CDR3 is TGTGCCTGGAGTGCCCAGGGGGTGGACTATGGCTACACCTTC.

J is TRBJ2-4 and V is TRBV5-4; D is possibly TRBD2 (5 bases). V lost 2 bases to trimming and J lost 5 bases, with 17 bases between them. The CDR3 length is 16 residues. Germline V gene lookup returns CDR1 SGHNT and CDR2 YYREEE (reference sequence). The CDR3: CASSFGGQGFENIQYF. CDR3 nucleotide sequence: TGTGCCAGCAGCTTTGGAGGCCAAGGGTTTGAAAACATTCAGTACTTC.

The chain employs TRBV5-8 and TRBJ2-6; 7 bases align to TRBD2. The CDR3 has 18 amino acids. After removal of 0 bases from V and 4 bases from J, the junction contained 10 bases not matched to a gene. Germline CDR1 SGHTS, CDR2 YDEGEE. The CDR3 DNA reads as TGTGCCAGCAGCTTGGAGGGAGGGTATAGCCTCGGGGCCAACGTCCTGACTTTC. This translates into CASSLEGGYSLGANVLTF.